The entry that follows covers one TCR beta chain sequence. Its antigen is unknown. Germline V lookup: CDR1 MGHDK, CDR2 SYGVNS. The CDR3 totals 15 residues. V lost 4 bases to trimming and J lost 0 bases; unmatched junction nucleotides: 5. These data originate in a study of cytotoxic CD8 clonotypes in ibrutinib-treated CLL. The overall study: Patients attained about 25 partial and 2 complete responses; at median approximately 68 months, about 14 remained remitted while about twelve progressed. General study points: Sustained-remission and progressing patients' sampling times differed. Under therapy, public clonotypes either contracted or stayed stable, and they were uncommon.

From cryopreserved PBMCs came approximately 1.9 micrograms of genomic DNA used for TCR beta libraries. Clones were sequenced by immunoSEQ multiplex PCR, and TCRdb holds only the in-frame ones, with some missing. The sample holds about 160,000 clones, approximately 77% seen once. The V and J genes are TRBV25-1 and TRBJ2-5, with 7 bases that match TRBD1. The TCR originated in a human donor with chronic lymphocytic leukemia. The specimen was PBMCs, collected after 12 months of ibrutinib treatment. In nucleotides, the CDR3 is TGTGCCAGCAGTGCCGGGACAGCCCACCAAGAGACCCAGTACTTC. Protein sequence: CASSAGTAHQETQYF.